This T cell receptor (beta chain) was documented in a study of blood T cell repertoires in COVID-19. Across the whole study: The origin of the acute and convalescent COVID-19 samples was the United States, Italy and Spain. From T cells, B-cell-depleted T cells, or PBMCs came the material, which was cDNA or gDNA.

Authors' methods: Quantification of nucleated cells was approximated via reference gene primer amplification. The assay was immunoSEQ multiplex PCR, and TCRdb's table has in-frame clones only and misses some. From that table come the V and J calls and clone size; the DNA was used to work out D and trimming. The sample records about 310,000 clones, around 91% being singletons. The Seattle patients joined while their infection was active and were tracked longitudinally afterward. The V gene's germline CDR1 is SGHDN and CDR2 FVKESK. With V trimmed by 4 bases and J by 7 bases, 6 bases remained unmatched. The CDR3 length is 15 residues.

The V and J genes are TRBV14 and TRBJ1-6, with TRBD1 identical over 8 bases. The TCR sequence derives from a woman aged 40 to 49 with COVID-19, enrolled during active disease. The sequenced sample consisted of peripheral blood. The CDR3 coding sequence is TGTGCCAGCAGCCTCGGACAGGGCTCCAATTCACCCCTCCACTTT. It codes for CASSLGQGSNSPLHF.